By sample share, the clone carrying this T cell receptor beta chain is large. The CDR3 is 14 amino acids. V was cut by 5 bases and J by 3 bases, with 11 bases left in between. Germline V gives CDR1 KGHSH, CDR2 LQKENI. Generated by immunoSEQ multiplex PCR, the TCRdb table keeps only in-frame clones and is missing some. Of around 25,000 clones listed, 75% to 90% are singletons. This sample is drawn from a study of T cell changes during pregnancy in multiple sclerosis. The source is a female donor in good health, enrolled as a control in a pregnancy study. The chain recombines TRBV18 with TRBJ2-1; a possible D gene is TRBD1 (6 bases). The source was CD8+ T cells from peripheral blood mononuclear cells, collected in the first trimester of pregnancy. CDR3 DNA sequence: TGTGCCAGCTCATCGACAGGTTACTACAATGAGCAGTTCTTC. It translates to CASSSTGYYNEQFF. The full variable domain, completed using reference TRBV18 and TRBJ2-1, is NAGVMQNPRHLVRRRGQEARLRCSPMKGHSHVYWYRQLPEEGLKFMVYLQKENIIDESGMPKERFSAEFPKEGPSILRIQQVVRGDSAAYFCASSSTGYYNEQFFGPGTRLTVL.